Listed below are T cell receptor beta chains from one sample, sequenced in a study of shared clonotypes between healthy human individuals. Only in-frame clones appear in the TCRdb table, and some are missing; sequencing was by immunoSEQ multiplex PCR. The sample consists of some 450,000 clones, 70% to 80% of them appearing once. The specimen was PBMCs. These receptors were taken from a woman aged 40 to 50 in good health. Some clones in this sample may be carry-over from other donors' samples. Each CDR3 is given with its conserved first and last residue. D genes are given only for firm matches. Size is omitted from some rows. Given values are once, few, many or a class for expanded clones.

d_call: TRBD2; j_call: TRBJ2-7; clone_size: -; v_call: TRBV30; cdr3_nt: TGTGCCTGGAGACGGGGCGGGGGTAACTACGAGCAGTACTTC; cdr3_aa: CAWRRGGGNYEQYF
d_call: -; j_call: TRBJ2-5; clone_size: -; v_call: TRBV30; cdr3_nt: TGTGCCTGGGCCTTATATATAAAGGAGACCCAGTACTTC; cdr3_aa: CAWALYIKETQYF
d_call: TRBD1; j_call: TRBJ1-5; clone_size: -; v_call: TRBV4-2; cdr3_nt: TGTGCCAGCAGCCAAACGGACAGGGGGAATCAGCCCCAGCATTTT; cdr3_aa: CASSQTDRGNQPQHF
d_call: TRBD2; j_call: TRBJ2-7; clone_size: -; v_call: TRBV5-1; cdr3_nt: TGCGCCAGCAGCCGTACTACTAGCGGGAGCCGCCCCTACGAGCAGTACTTC; cdr3_aa: CASSRTTSGSRPYEQYF
d_call: -; j_call: TRBJ2-1; clone_size: many; v_call: TRBV29-1; cdr3_nt: TGCAGCGTGTCTAGGTCCGGGGAGCAGTTCTTC; cdr3_aa: CSVSRSGEQFF
d_call: -; j_call: TRBJ1-2; clone_size: -; v_call: TRBV5-1; cdr3_nt: TGCGCCAGCAGCTTTGGAAGCTCTAACTATGGCTACACCTTC; cdr3_aa: CASSFGSSNYGYTF
d_call: -; j_call: TRBJ1-5; clone_size: -; v_call: TRBV5-8; cdr3_nt: TGTGCCAGCAGCTTAGGTCAAAGGGGGACTCAGCCCCAGCATTTT; cdr3_aa: CASSLGQRGTQPQHF
d_call: -; j_call: TRBJ2-4; clone_size: -; v_call: TRBV7-2; cdr3_nt: TGTGCCAGCAGCTTAGTCCCGGACGGGATGATTCAGTACTTC; cdr3_aa: CASSLVPDGMIQYF
d_call: TRBD2; j_call: TRBJ2-2; clone_size: -; v_call: TRBV9; cdr3_nt: TGTGCCAGCAGCCCGACTAGCGGGAACACCGGGGAGCTGTTTTTT; cdr3_aa: CASSPTSGNTGELFF
d_call: TRBD1; j_call: TRBJ1-2; clone_size: -; v_call: TRBV6-5; cdr3_nt: TGTGCCAGCAGAGACAGGGGAGACTATGGCTACACCTTC; cdr3_aa: CASRDRGDYGYTF
d_call: -; j_call: TRBJ2-2; clone_size: few; v_call: TRBV4-3; cdr3_nt: TGCGCCAGCAGCCAAAGGACCGCGAACACCGGGGAGCTGTTTTTT; cdr3_aa: CASSQRTANTGELFF
d_call: -; j_call: TRBJ2-2; clone_size: -; v_call: TRBV29-1; cdr3_nt: TGCAGCGTTCCTACCCCGGACTCACGCACCGGGGAGCTGTTTTTT; cdr3_aa: CSVPTPDSRTGELFF
d_call: TRBD1; j_call: TRBJ2-5; clone_size: -; v_call: TRBV5-1; cdr3_nt: TGCGCCAGCAGCGTCGGGACAGGGGGCACGGAGACCCAGTACTTC; cdr3_aa: CASSVGTGGTETQYF
d_call: -; j_call: TRBJ2-7; clone_size: -; v_call: TRBV6-5; cdr3_nt: TGTGCCAGCAGTGGAGGAGAAGCGCTCTACGAGCAGTACTTC; cdr3_aa: CASSGGEALYEQYF
d_call: TRBD1; j_call: TRBJ1-4; clone_size: -; v_call: TRBV4-3; cdr3_nt: TGCGCCAGCAGCGCAGTACCGGGACAGATTGCAACTAATGAAAAACTGTTTTTT; cdr3_aa: CASSAVPGQIATNEKLFF
d_call: -; j_call: TRBJ1-5; clone_size: -; v_call: TRBV28; cdr3_nt: TGTGCCAGCCACAGCAGCAATCAGCCCCAGCATTTT; cdr3_aa: CASHSSNQPQHF
d_call: -; j_call: TRBJ2-4; clone_size: -; v_call: TRBV25-1; cdr3_nt: TGTGCCAGCAGTGTTCCCCGACCCGGCAACAAAAACATTCAGTACTTC; cdr3_aa: CASSVPRPGNKNIQYF
d_call: TRBD1; j_call: TRBJ1-5; clone_size: -; v_call: TRBV10-3; cdr3_nt: TGTGCCATCAGGGGACAGTACAATCAGCCCCAGCATTTT; cdr3_aa: CAIRGQYNQPQHF
d_call: TRBD2; j_call: TRBJ2-7; clone_size: -; v_call: TRBV7-9; cdr3_nt: TGTGCCAGCAGCTTAGTTCTAGCGGGAGCCTACGAGCAGTACTTC; cdr3_aa: CASSLVLAGAYEQYF
d_call: -; j_call: TRBJ2-3; clone_size: -; v_call: TRBV2; cdr3_nt: TGTGCCAGCAGTGTTTTCGGGAGCGCTAGCACAGATACGCAGTATTTT; cdr3_aa: CASSVFGSASTDTQYF
d_call: -; j_call: TRBJ2-7; clone_size: -; v_call: TRBV11-2; cdr3_nt: TGTGCCAGCAGCGCCCGGTACGGGGGCCTGGGCTACGAGCAGTACTTC; cdr3_aa: CASSARYGGLGYEQYF
d_call: -; j_call: TRBJ2-7; clone_size: -; v_call: TRBV30; cdr3_nt: TGTGCCTGGAGTGGGAAGGGGTTCTCCTACGAGCAGTACTTC; cdr3_aa: CAWSGKGFSYEQYF
d_call: TRBD1; j_call: TRBJ1-2; clone_size: once; v_call: TRBV5-8; cdr3_nt: TGTGCCAGCAGCTCCGGACAGGGGTCGGGCTATGGCTACACCTTC; cdr3_aa: CASSSGQGSGYGYTF
d_call: TRBD2; j_call: TRBJ2-7; clone_size: -; v_call: TRBV7-6; cdr3_nt: TGTGCCAGCACCAACTCAGCGGGAGTGGGGCGCGAGCAGTACTTC; cdr3_aa: CASTNSAGVGREQYF
d_call: TRBD2; j_call: TRBJ2-7; clone_size: -; v_call: TRBV18; cdr3_nt: TGTGCCAGCGTTACTAGCGGGAGTACCTACGAGCAGTACTTC; cdr3_aa: CASVTSGSTYEQYF
d_call: TRBD2; j_call: TRBJ2-7; clone_size: -; v_call: TRBV10-2; cdr3_nt: TGCGCCAGCAGCACTAGCGGGAGAGGGTACGAGCAGTACTTC; cdr3_aa: CASSTSGRGYEQYF
d_call: -; j_call: TRBJ2-7; clone_size: -; v_call: TRBV7-2; cdr3_nt: TGTGCCAGCAGCGACGAATCACAGGGTTTAGGCGAGCAGTACTTC; cdr3_aa: CASSDESQGLGEQYF